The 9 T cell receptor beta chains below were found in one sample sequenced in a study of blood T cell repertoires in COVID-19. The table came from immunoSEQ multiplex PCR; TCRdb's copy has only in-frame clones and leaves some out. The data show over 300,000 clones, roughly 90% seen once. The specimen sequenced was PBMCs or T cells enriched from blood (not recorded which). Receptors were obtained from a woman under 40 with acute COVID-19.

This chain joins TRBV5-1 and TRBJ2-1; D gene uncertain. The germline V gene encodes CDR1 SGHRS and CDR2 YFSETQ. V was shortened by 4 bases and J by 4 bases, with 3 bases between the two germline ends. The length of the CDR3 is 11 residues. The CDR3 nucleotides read TGCGCCAGCAGCATATACAATGAGCAGTTCTTC. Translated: CASSIYNEQFF.

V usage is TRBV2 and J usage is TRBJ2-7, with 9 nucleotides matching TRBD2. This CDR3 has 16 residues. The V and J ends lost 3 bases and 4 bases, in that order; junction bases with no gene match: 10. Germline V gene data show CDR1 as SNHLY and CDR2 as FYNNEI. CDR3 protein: CASSENGRGGAYEQYF. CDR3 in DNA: TGTGCCAGCAGTGAGAATGGGCGGGGGGGCGCTTACGAGCAGTACTTC.

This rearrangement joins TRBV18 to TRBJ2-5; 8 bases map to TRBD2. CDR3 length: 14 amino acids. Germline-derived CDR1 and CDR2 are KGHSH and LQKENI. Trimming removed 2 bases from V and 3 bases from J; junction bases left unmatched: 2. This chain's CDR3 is CASSPAGGEETQYF. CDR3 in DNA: TGTGCCAGCTCACCAGCGGGGGGCGAAGAGACCCAGTACTTC.

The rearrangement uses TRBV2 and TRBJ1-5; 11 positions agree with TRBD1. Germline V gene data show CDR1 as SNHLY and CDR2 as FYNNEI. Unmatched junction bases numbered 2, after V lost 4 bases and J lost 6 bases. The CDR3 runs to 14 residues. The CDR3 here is CASSGGQGVQPQHF. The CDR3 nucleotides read TGTGCCAGCAGTGGGGGACAGGGGGTTCAGCCCCAGCATTTT.

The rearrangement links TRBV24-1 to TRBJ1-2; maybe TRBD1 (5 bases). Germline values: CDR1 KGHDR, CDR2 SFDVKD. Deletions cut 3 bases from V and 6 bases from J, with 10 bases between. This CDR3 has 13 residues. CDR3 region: CATSDPRGDGYTF. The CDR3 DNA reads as TGTGCCACCAGTGATCCGCGGGGGGATGGCTACACCTTC.

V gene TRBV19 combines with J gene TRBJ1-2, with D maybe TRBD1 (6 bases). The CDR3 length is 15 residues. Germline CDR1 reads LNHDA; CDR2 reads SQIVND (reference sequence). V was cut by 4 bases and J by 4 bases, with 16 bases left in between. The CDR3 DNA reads TGTGCCAGTAGTAGAGCCCCCAAAGGGGGCTATGGCTACACCTTC. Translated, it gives CASSRAPKGGYGYTF.

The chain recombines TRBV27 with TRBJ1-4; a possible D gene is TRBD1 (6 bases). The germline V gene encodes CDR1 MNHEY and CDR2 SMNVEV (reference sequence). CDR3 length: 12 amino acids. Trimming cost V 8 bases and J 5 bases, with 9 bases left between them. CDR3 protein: CASRTANEKLFF. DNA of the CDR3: TGTGCCAGCCGGACAGCAAATGAAAAACTGTTTTTT.

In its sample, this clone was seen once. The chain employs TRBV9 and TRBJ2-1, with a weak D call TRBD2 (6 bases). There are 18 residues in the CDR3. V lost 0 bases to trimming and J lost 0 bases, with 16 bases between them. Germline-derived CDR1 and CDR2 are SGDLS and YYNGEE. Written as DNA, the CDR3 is TGTGCCAGCAGCGTAGGTGGGGGGTCTCTAAGCTCCTACAATGAGCAGTTCTTC. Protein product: CASSVGGGSLSSYNEQFF. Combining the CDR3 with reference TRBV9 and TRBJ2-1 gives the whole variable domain DSGVTQTPKHLITATGQRVTLRCSPRSGDLSVYWYQQSLDQGLQFLIQYYNGEERAKGNILERFSAQQFPDLHSELNLSSLELGDSALYFCASSVGGGSLSSYNEQFFGPGTRLTVL.

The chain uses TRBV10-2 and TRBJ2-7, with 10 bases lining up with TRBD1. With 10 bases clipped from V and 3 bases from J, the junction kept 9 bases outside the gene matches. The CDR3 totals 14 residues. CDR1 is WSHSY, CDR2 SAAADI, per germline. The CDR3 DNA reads TGCGCCACCAAGTTGGGGACAGGGGTCTACGAGCAGTACTTC. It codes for CATKLGTGVYEQYF.